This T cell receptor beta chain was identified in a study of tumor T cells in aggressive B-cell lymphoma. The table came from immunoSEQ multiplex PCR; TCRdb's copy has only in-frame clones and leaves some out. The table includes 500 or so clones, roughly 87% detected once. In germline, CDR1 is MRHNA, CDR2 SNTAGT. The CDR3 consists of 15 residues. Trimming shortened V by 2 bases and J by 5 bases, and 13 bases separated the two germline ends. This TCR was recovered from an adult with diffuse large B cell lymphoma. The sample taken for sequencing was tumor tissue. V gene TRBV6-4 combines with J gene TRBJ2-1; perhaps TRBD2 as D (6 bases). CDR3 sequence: CASSDGLRGDNEQFF. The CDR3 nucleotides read TGTGCCAGCAGTGACGGACTAAGAGGCGACAATGAGCAGTTCTTC.